A single sample is the source of the 14 T cell receptor beta chains below, sequenced in a study of tumor-infiltrating lymphocytes in primary liver carcinoma. Each 20-30 mg portion of unsorted bulk tissue served as the source for co-extraction of RNA and DNA. Priming with a constant-region primer yielded TCR beta cDNA from 450 to 550 ng total RNA. Library construction for TCR beta comprised three nested multiplex PCR rounds performed with slightly modified ARM-PCR. A C-beta reverse primer and TRBV1-TRBV30 forward primers served in each of the first two PCR rounds, at ten to eleven cycles apiece. From the multiplex PCR reads, TCRdb called clonotypes with MiXCR, one entry per CDR3 protein. The sample records roughly 80,000 distinct CDR3 sequences, 69% being singletons. The source material was tumor-adjacent normal liver tissue. These receptor sequences come from a man aged 35-49 years with primary liver carcinoma and hepatitis B virus infection.

With regard to this clonotype: With a much larger clone just one base away, this may be a read error. The chain couples TRBV28 to TRBJ2-7; 8 bases are a match to TRBD2. This CDR3 spans 16 amino acids. V lost 8 bases to trimming and J lost 9 bases; unmatched junction nucleotides: 21. Germline V gene sequence: CDR1 MDHEN, CDR2 SYDVKM. CDR3 bases: TGTGCCAGCCCAAAGGACACGGCGGGAGGCCTGGACGGGCAGTACTTC. It encodes CASPKDTAGGLDGQYF.

Notes on this clonotype: This clone may be a read error of a much larger clone one base away. The gene calls are TRBV11-2 and TRBJ2-1, with D possibly matching TRBD1 (6 bases). Germline V gene sequence: CDR1 SGHAT, CDR2 FQNNGV. CDR3 length: 17 residues. CDR3 in amino acids: CASSLDQQGIVYSEQFF. The CDR3, as DNA: TGTGCCAGCAGCTTAGATCAACAGGGTATAGTCTACAGTGAGCAGTTCTTC.

Comments on this clonotype: One end of the junction does not line up with germline, which may come from a read error. The chain recombines TRBV6-2 or TRBV6-3 with TRBJ1-5; 7 positions agree with TRBD1. The germline V gene encodes CDR1 MNHEY and CDR2 SVGEGT. CDR3 length: 14 amino acids. CDR3 region: CASRSDRVNQPKHF. The CDR3 DNA follows: TGTGCCAGCAGGTCTGACAGGGTCAATCAGCCCAAGCATTTT.

With respect to this clonotype: A much more abundant neighbour one base away suggests this may be a read error. The chain uses TRBV5-4 and TRBJ2-7; D is unclear. Germline V gene sequence: CDR1 SGHNT, CDR2 YYREEE (reference sequence). The V end was cut by 3 bases, the J end by 6 bases, with 7 bases between. This CDR3 has 11 residues. In nucleotides, the CDR3 is TGTGCCAGCAGCTCCGTTAGCGAGCAGTACTTC. It codes for CASSSVSEQYF.

As for this clonotype: The final CDR3 position lacks the conserved phenylalanine or tryptophan, pointing to a likely read error. The V and J genes are TRBV7-9 and TRBJ2-5; D gene ambiguous. This CDR3 has 14 amino acids. The germline gives CDR1 SEHNR, CDR2 FQNEAQ (reference sequence). The CDR3 reads CVCNSFGPPETQYL. The CDR3 DNA reads as TGTGTCTGCAACTCTTTCGGTCCCCCGGAGACCCAGTACTTG.

Details on this clonotype: The final CDR3 position lacks the conserved phenylalanine or tryptophan, pointing to a likely read error. The CDR3 DNA is TGCGCCAGCAGTGAAGGCCCGATCTACGAGCAGTACTTA. As protein: CASSEGPIYEQYL. This rearrangement joins TRBV10-2 to TRBJ2-7, with unresolved D. Germline CDR1 WSHSY, CDR2 SAAADI. The V and J ends lost 3 bases and 3 bases respectively, with 9 bases between them. CDR3 length equals 13 residues.

This clonotype was observed a handful of times. The chain recombines TRBV6-5 with TRBJ1-2; 8 bases are a match to TRBD1. The CDR3 contains 16 residues. Germline CDR1 and CDR2: MNHEY and SVGAGI. The V and J ends lost 5 bases and 6 bases, in that order; junction bases with no gene match: 14. The DNA for the CDR3 is TGTGCCAGCAGTAAACCCGGGGGGACAGGCAACCATGGCTACACCTTC. Its protein product is CASSKPGGTGNHGYTF.

The chain carries TRBV29-1 and TRBJ2-7; either TRBD1 or TRBD2 may supply D (6 bases each). V lost 7 bases, J lost 2 bases, and 18 bases lay in between. CDR1 is SQVTM and CDR2 is ANQGSEA in the germline V gene. The CDR3 is 14 amino acids. CDR3 in amino acids: CSDGGQAGPYEQYF. CDR3 nucleotide sequence: TGCAGCGATGGGGGGCAGGCCGGACCCTACGAGCAGTACTTC.

On this clonotype: Germline is not matched at one junction end, which may reflect a read error. This chain uses TRBV7-8 with TRBJ2-1; D not certain. The CDR3 is 18 residues long. Germline V lookup: CDR1 SGHVS, CDR2 FQNEAQ. The CDR3 protein is CASSPLGGSAVSYNGQFF. CDR3 sequence (DNA): TGTGCCAGCAGCCCGCTTGGTGGCTCGGCGGTCTCCTACAATGGGCAGTTCTTC.

Ten or more counts support this clonotype. The rearrangement links TRBV5-1 to TRBJ2-1; 12 bases match TRBD2. The CDR3 has 17 residues. With V trimmed by 0 bases and J by 2 bases, 3 bases remained unmatched. Germline V CDR1 and CDR2: SGHRS, YFSETQ. DNA of the CDR3: TGCGCCAGCAGCTTGGCCTGGACTAGCGGGGCCTACAATGAGCAGTTCTTC. This codes for CASSLAWTSGAYNEQFF. Drawing the rest from reference TRBV5-1 and TRBJ2-1, the complete variable domain is KAGVTQTPRYLIKTRGQQVTLSCSPISGHRSVSWYQQTPGQGLQFLFEYFSETQRNKGNFPGRFSGRQFSNSRSEMNVSTLELGDSALYLCASSLAWTSGAYNEQFFGPGTRLTVL.

Of note for this clonotype: At one boundary the junction diverges from the germline segment, which might be a read error. This chain uses TRBV4-2 with TRBJ2-7; unclear D gene. Germline loops: CDR1 LGHNA, CDR2 YNFKEQ. CDR3 size: 12 residues. CDR3 in DNA: TGTGCCAGCGGCCAAGGTGTAAACGAGCAGTACTTC. Residues: CASGQGVNEQYF.

About this clonotype itself: A read error may explain this, as a much larger clone is one base away. This sequence joins TRBV30 and TRBJ2-1; either TRBD1 or TRBD2 may supply D (6 bases each). V lost 0 bases, J lost 2 bases, and 20 bases lay in between. Germline CDR1 is GTSNPN and CDR2 is SVGIG (reference sequence). The CDR3 is 18 residues long. The CDR3 reads CAWSVGGGGWAAYNEQFF. The DNA for the CDR3 is TGTGCCTGGAGTGTAGGAGGGGGTGGGTGGGCCGCCTACAATGAGCAGTTCTTC.

The sample holds a few counts of this clonotype. A much bigger clone sits one base away, suggesting this may be a read error. The chain joins TRBV5-6 to TRBJ2-1; D gene ambiguous. CDR1 is SGHDT, CDR2 YYEEEE, per germline. This CDR3 region has 16 residues. The CDR3 DNA reads TGTACCAGCAGCTCGGAAAAGATCAATTCCTACAATGAGCAGTTCTTC. Encoded protein: CTSSSEKINSYNEQFF.

As regards this clonotype: Relative to the germline gene, one junction end is altered; a read error may explain this. The chain joins TRBV6-2 or TRBV6-3 to TRBJ2-7, with 7 bases matching TRBD2. This CDR3 is built from 15 residues. From germline, CDR1 is MNHEY and CDR2 SVGEGT. CDR3 nucleotides: TGTGCCACCAGTTACTCGCCTGACAGAGCGGGGGAGCAGTACTTC. This gives the protein CATSYSPDRAGEQYF.